This T cell receptor beta chain was observed in a study of human T cells and chemical hapten exposure. One entry per CDR3 protein results from TCRdb running MiXCR on the RACE reads. The table has around 300,000 distinct CDR3 sequences, 7.5% to 8% seen once. This CDR3 has 11 amino acids. Trimming removed 8 bases at V and 3 bases at J, with 8 bases between. Germline V gene sequence: CDR1 MNHEY, CDR2 SVGAGI. Time point described: pre-sensitization, week 0. Treatment meaning: therapeutic diphenylcyclopropenone sensitization with weekly scalp DPC. This clonotype was seen at least ten times. J is TRBJ2-7 and V is TRBV6-5; D uncertain. The sequences come from whole blood, collected in connection with sensitization to the hapten diphenylcyclopropenone (DPC). The receptor was derived from a man between 18 and 29 years old with alopecia areata. Some clones in this sample may be carry-over from other donors' samples. CDR3 region: CASLLGYEQYF. CDR3 in DNA: TGTGCCAGCCTCCTTGGCTACGAGCAGTACTTC.